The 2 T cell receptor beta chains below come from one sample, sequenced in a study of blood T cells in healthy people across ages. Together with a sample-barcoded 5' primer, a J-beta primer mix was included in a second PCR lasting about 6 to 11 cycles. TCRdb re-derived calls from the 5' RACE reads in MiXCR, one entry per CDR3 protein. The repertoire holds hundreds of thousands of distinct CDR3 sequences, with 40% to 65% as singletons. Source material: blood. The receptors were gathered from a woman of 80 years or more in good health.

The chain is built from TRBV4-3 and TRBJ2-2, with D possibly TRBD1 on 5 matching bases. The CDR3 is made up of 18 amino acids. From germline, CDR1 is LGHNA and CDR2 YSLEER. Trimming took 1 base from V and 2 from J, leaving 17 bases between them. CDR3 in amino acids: CASSQVGSSRVNTGELFF. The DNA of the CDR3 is TGCGCCAGCAGCCAAGTTGGTAGTTCCAGGGTCAACACCGGGGAGCTGTTTTTT.

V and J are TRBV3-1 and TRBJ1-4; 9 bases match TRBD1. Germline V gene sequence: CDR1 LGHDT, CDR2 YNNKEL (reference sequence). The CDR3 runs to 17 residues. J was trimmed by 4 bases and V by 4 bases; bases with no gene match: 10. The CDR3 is CASSLLTGGRGNEKLFF. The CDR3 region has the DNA TGTGCCAGCAGCCTACTAACAGGGGGCCGGGGTAATGAAAAACTGTTTTTT.